The TCR beta chain under discussion was sequenced for a study of blood T cell repertoires in COVID-19. Whole-study context: Donors in the United States, Italy and Spain gave samples during acute or convalescent COVID-19. Sample material is recorded as cDNA or gDNA derived from T cells, B-cell-depleted T cells, or PBMCs.

Source study methods: Amplification from reference gene primers served as the basis for estimated nucleated cell counts. Produced via immunoSEQ multiplex PCR; TCRdb's table is partial and in-frame only. V and J calls and clone size are as listed in that table; D and trimming were resolved from the DNA. The data hold about 25,000 clones, with roughly 80% observed a single time. The TCR sequence derives from a man aged 45-60 years with active or convalescent COVID-19. The sample consisted of peripheral blood.

The CDR3 loop reads CASSLPIGTSYGNTIYF. CDR3 DNA: TGTGCCAGCAGTTTGCCCATTGGGACATCTTATGGAAACACCATATATTTT. This chain links TRBV28 with TRBJ1-3; tentative D call: TRBD1 (6 bases). CDR1 is MDHEN, CDR2 SYDVKM, per germline. Trimming took off 3 bases at V and 3 bases at J, with 18 bases between the two ends. The CDR3 has 17 residues. Filled out from reference TRBV28 and TRBJ1-3, the complete variable domain reads DVKVTQSSRYLVKRTGEKVFLECVQDMDHENMFWYRQDPGLGLRLIYFSYDVKMKEKGDIPEGYSVSREKKERFSLILESASTNQTSMYLCASSLPIGTSYGNTIYFGEGSWLTVV.